This TCR beta chain came from a study of T cell responses to AZD1222 COVID-19 vaccine (dated by TCRdb to about 2021). For the study in its entirety: Because spike-specific TCR depth and breadth did not differ between the two schedules, AZD1222 recipients who got a second dose at roughly 4 weeks were pooled with those who got a second dose at roughly 12 weeks. Trial participants were enrolled by age into subgroups of 18-55, 56-69 and 70-plus years, and about 150, 27 and 61 TCR-sequenced participants, respectively, were included in these subgroups. TCR sequencing was performed for about 240 trial participants, of whom roughly 200 were given two doses of AZD1222 and approximately 25 were given two doses of MenACWY control vaccine. Summary of the overall study and its limitations: Nearly half of unique spike-specific TCRs reportedly recognized epitopes outside regions mutated in the B.1.351 and B.1.1.7 variants. A significant rise in spike-specific TCR breadth and depth was observed after two AZD1222 doses relative to day 0 and relative to MenACWY recipients. No day 14 peak-response samples were available, so repertoires were characterized only after the peak T cell response. The vaccine-associated CD4 TCRs covered the entire spike protein, and the dominant responses fell in regions 160-218 and 743-854. Participants were mostly white British and included more females than males, and it was suggested by the authors that clonal diversity may have been underestimated. In the small 56-69-year group, the increase in depth fell short of significance, most likely because of low power. Only five to seven AZD1222 recipients were SARS-CoV-2 seropositive at baseline, limiting conclusions about previously exposed vaccinees.

The time point label of this sample denotes: baseline before first vaccination. Vaccinee samples came from UK trials COV001 and COV002, including a single-blind randomized controlled phase 2/3 trial of AZD1222 (ChAdOx1 nCoV-19) in healthy adults. Trial participant PBMC samples were collected at day 0 and day 28 after the second dose for TCRbeta chain sequencing. The CDR3 regions of human TCRbeta chains were analyzed by immunosequencing. The paper's processing steps were these. TCRs in the repertoires were compared against a reference library of SARS-CoV-2-specific TCRs that had been generated with the MIRA antigen-specificity platform. Breadth was defined as the fraction of unique TCRs that were SARS-CoV-2-associated. Depth was defined as the fraction of total T cells that were SARS-CoV-2-associated. Using the MIRA data, every spike-specific TCR was mapped to the spike region that the TCR reacted to and assigned to either a CD4 or a CD8 class. Log10-transformed breadth and depth values were compared by one-way ANOVA with Sidak's multiple comparisons tests. TCRdb took over this immuneACCESS table, retaining in-frame rearrangements with V and J assigned. Such tables are incomplete; in checked studies, under half of the missing clones stem from an unresolved V gene, and the remainder is unexplained. V and J calls and clone size are given by that table; D and trimming were obtained from the DNA. The sample contains about 67,000 clones, 80% to 90% of them found a single time. The ten largest clones take up around 20% of the sample.

The CDR3 runs 15 residues from the cysteine to the phenylalanine. Only the CDR3 DNA is retained, 45 bases long and in frame from the first base. V is pruned by 1 base and J by 4 bases, leaving 5 bases of the junction without a gene match. As encoded in the germline V gene (reference sequence), CDR1 is LNHNV while CDR2 is YYDKDF. Comment on this clone: What antigen it recognizes has not been identified. No qualities accompany the bases; no much larger clone lies one base away.

This sequence originates from an adult in good health. Recombination linked TRBV15 to TRBJ2-5, with TRBD2 matching 8 junction bases. The sample was peripheral blood, taken on day 0 of AZD1222 vaccination. The encoded CDR3 is CATSRASGGVETQYF. The sequence in DNA is TGTGCCACCAGCAGAGCGAGCGGGGGTGTAGAGACCCAGTACTTC.